A single T cell receptor (beta chain) is shown here with its context. This sample was included in a study of T-cell reconstitution after alpha-beta-depleted transplantation in children. The V end lost 5 bases, the J end lost 2 bases, and 11 bases lay between the germline ends. Germline V gene sequence: CDR1 SEHNR, CDR2 FQNEAQ (reference sequence). The CDR3 is 14 amino acids. Molecular barcoding with unique molecular identifiers was used for the TCRbeta library. MiXCR was run by TCRdb on the PCR reads, yielding one entry per CDR3 protein. The sample lists about 690,000 distinct CDR3 sequences, roughly 17% seen once, with 1.1% in the top ten.

The source of this sequence is a human donor who donated a stem cell graft to a child with acute myeloid leukemia. The rearrangement links TRBV7-9 to TRBJ2-3; D is possibly TRBD2 (5 bases). The material was PBMCs from the stem cell graft donor, obtained from the stem cell graft. The CDR3 nucleotides read TGTGCCAGCAGCCCTCGGGGAAACACAGATACGCAGTATTTT. Translated, it gives CASSPRGNTDTQYF.